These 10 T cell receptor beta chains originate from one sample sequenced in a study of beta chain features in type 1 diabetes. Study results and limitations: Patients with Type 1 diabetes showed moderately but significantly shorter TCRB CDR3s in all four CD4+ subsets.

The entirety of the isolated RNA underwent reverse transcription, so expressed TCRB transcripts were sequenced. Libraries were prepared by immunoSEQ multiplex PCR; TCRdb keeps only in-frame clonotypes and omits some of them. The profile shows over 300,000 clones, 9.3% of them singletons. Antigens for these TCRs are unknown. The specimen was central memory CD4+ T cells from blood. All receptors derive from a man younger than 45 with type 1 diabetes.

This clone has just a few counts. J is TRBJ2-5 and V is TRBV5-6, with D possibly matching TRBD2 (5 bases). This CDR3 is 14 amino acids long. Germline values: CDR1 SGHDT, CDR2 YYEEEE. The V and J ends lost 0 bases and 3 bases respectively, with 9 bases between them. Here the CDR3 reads CASSLAGIEETQYF. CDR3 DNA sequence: TGTGCCAGCAGCTTGGCGGGGATAGAAGAGACCCAGTACTTC.

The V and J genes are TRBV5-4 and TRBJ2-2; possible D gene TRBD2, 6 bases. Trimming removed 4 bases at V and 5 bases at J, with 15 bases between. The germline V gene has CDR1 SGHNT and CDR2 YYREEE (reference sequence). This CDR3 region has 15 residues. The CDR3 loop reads CASSPAGSGTGELFF. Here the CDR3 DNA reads TGTGCCAGCAGCCCGGCGGGGTCGGGGACCGGGGAGCTGTTTTTT.

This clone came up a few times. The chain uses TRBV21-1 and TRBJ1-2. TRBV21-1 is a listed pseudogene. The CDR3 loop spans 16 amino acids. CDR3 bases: TGTGCCAGCAGCAAGGAAAAGGAAAACGCTAACTATGGCTACACCTTC. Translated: CASSKEKENANYGYTF.

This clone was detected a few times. The CDR3 DNA is TGTGCCAGCAGTCTAAAACCAGGGACAGGGCTGAACACTGAAGCTTTCTTT. The encoded protein is CASSLKPGTGLNTEAFF. The chain combines TRBV27 with TRBJ1-1; 9 bases match TRBD1. The germline CDR1 and CDR2 sequences are MNHEY and SMNVEV (reference sequence). There are 17 residues in the CDR3. V gave up 5 bases and J gave up 0 bases; unmatched junction bases: 10.

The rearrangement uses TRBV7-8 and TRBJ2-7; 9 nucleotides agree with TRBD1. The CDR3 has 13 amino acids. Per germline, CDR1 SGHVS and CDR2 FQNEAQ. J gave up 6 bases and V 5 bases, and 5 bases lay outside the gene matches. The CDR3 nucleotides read TGTGCCAGCAGCAGGGGACAGGGCCTCGAGCAGTACTTC. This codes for CASSRGQGLEQYF. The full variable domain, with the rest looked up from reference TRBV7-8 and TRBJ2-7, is GAGVSQSPRYKVAKRGQDVALRCDPISGHVSLFWYQQALGQGPEFLTYFQNEAQLDKSGLPSDRFFAERPEGSVSTLKIQRTQQEDSAVYLCASSRGQGLEQYFGPGTRLTVT.

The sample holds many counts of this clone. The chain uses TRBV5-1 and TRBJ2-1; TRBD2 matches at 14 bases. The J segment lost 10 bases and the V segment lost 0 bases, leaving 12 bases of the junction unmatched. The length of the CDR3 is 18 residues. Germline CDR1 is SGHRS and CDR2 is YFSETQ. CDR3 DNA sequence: TGCGCCAGCAGCTTGGAAGCGACTAGCGGGGGGGCGGATAAGGAGCAGTTCTTC. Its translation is CASSLEATSGGADKEQFF.

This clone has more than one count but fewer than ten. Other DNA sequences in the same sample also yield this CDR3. CDR3 in amino acids: CASSLGTANTEAFF. In DNA, the CDR3 is TGCGCCAGCAGCTTAGGAACAGCGAACACTGAAGCTTTCTTT. The rearrangement links TRBV5-1 to TRBJ1-1; unclear D gene. This CDR3 comprises 14 residues. V lost 2 bases to trimming and J lost 1 base, with 9 bases between them. Germline V CDR1 and CDR2: SGHRS, YFSETQ.

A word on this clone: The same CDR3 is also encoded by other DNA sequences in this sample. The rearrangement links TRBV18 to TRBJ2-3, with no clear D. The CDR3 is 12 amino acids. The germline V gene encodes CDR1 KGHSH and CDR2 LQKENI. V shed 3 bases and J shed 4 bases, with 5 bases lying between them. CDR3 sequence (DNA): TGTGCCAGCTCACCTGTCGCAGATACGCAGTATTTT. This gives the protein CASSPVADTQYF.

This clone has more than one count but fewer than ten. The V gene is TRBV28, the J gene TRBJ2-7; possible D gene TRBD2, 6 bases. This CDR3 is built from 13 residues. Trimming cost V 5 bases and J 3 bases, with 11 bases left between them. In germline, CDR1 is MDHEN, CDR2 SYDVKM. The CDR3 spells CASSLGGYYEQYF. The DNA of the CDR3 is TGTGCCAGCAGTCTTGGAGGGTACTACGAGCAGTACTTC.

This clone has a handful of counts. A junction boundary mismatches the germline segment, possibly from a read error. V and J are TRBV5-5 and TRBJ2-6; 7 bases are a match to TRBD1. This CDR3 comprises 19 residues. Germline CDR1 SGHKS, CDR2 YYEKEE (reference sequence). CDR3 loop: CASSRGQELTHSGANVLTF. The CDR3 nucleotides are TGCGCCAGCAGCCGAGGACAGGAACTTACTCACTCTGGGGCCAACGTCCTGACTTTC.